The 23 T cell receptor beta chains in this list originate from one sample, sequenced in a study of cytomegalovirus exposure and HLA in healthy donors. PCR used 60 Vbeta primers and 13 Jbeta primers. TCRdb keeps only in-frame clones here, not all; method: immunoSEQ multiplex PCR. The sample yields 150,000 to 200,000 clones, 60% to 80% seen once. The specimen sequenced was PBMCs. Every receptor here comes from a man in his forties in good health and CMV-seropositive.

The chain couples TRBV10-1 to TRBJ2-7; 10 bases are shared with TRBD2. The CDR3 totals 15 residues. The V and J ends lost 2 bases and 6 bases, in that order; junction bases with no gene match: 7. Germline CDR1 WNHNN, CDR2 SYGVQD (reference sequence). CDR3 DNA sequence: TGCGCCAGCAGTGAGGTAGCTAGCGGGAGTCGCGAGCAGTACTTC. It is translated as CASSEVASGSREQYF.

This rearrangement joins TRBV7-6 to TRBJ2-1; D ambiguous. The CDR3 covers 16 residues. The germline CDR1 and CDR2 sequences are SGHVS and FNYEAQ. The V gene lost 0 bases and the J gene lost 0 bases, with 9 bases spanning the gap. The CDR3 protein is CASSLAAAGSYNEQFF. In DNA form, the CDR3 reads TGTGCCAGCAGCTTAGCTGCGGCTGGCTCCTACAATGAGCAGTTCTTC.

In nucleotides, the CDR3 is TGTGCCAGCAGCTTGGAGGGGATGGGGCCTAAAAACATTCAGTACTTC. It encodes CASSLEGMGPKNIQYF. This chain links TRBV5-5 with TRBJ2-4; D is possibly TRBD1 (5 bases). Germline lookup yields CDR1 SGHKS and CDR2 YYEKEE (reference sequence). Trimming took 0 bases from V and 4 from J, leaving 14 bases between them. The CDR3 is made up of 16 amino acids.

The chain employs TRBV6-1 and TRBJ1-1, with D hard to call. CDR1 is MNHNS, CDR2 SASEGT, per germline. V dropped 3 bases and J dropped 4 bases, with 12 bases sitting between them. The CDR3 is 14 amino acids. CDR3 loop: CASSDRVSGTEAFF. DNA of the CDR3: TGTGCCAGCAGTGATAGGGTGAGCGGCACTGAAGCTTTCTTT.

The chain joins TRBV5-1 to TRBJ1-2; no definite D call. The CDR3 length is 13 residues. Per germline, CDR1 SGHRS and CDR2 YFSETQ. V lost 4 bases and J lost 8, with 15 bases in between. In DNA form, the CDR3 reads TGCGCCAGCAGCGCAACCGACGGAGGAGGCTACACCTTC. It codes for CASSATDGGGYTF.

The chain joins TRBV5-1 to TRBJ1-1, with TRBD1 matching 12 bases. The CDR3 length is 15 residues. Trimming took 2 bases from V and 7 from J; bases not matched to a gene: 6. Germline V lookup: CDR1 SGHRS, CDR2 YFSETQ. Here the CDR3 reads CASSFGTGGLNEAFF. In DNA form, the CDR3 reads TGCGCCAGCAGCTTCGGGACAGGGGGCCTTAATGAAGCTTTCTTT.

This sequence joins TRBV5-4 and TRBJ1-1; a possible D gene is TRBD1 (6 bases). The V and J ends lost 2 bases and 5 bases respectively, with 16 bases between them. Germline CDR1 is SGHNT and CDR2 is YYREEE (reference sequence). CDR3 length: 15 residues. CDR3 bases: TGTGCCAGCAGCTTAGTTCAGGGGACGGGGACTGAAGCTTTCTTT. Translating gives CASSLVQGTGTEAFF.

The chain recombines TRBV27 with TRBJ1-1; D perhaps matches TRBD1 (6 bases). CDR1 and CDR2 from the germline V gene are MNHEY and SMNVEV (reference sequence). Trimming cost V 1 base and J 6 bases, with 12 bases left between them. This CDR3 comprises 14 residues. The CDR3 region has the DNA TGTGCCAGCAGTTTATTTCGGGAGGGGGCTGAAGCTTTCTTT. This gives the protein CASSLFREGAEAFF.

This clone has only a few counts. The chain has TRBV7-3 and TRBJ2-1; 13 nucleotides line up with TRBD2. The CDR3 consists of 15 residues. Germline values: CDR1 SGHTA, CDR2 FQGTGA. The V and J ends lost 6 bases and 7 bases, in that order; junction bases with no gene match: 6. The CDR3 DNA follows: TGTGCCAGCAGTTATCGGACTAGCGGGAGAAATGAGCAGTTCTTC. Translating gives CASSYRTSGRNEQFF.

The CDR3 DNA sequence: TGTGCCAGCAGTTCAGGGAGGGATTCACCCCTCCACTTT. It yields the protein CASSSGRDSPLHF. V and J are TRBV6-5 and TRBJ1-6, with a possible D match to TRBD1 (5 bases). The germline CDR1 and CDR2 sequences are MNHEY and SVGAGI. Trimming left V 4 bases short and J 8 bases short, with 9 bases between. The CDR3 is made up of 13 amino acids.

The chain combines TRBV9 with TRBJ1-2, with D possibly matching TRBD1 (6 bases). Trimming took 1 base from V and 0 from J, leaving 10 bases between them. The CDR3 is 15 amino acids. CDR1 and CDR2 (germline): SGDLS, YYNGEE. The CDR3, as DNA: TGTGCCAGCAGCGTAAACCCAGGGGCTAACTATGGCTACACCTTC. The encoded protein is CASSVNPGANYGYTF.

The V call is TRBV5-1, the J call TRBJ1-1, with 9 nucleotides matching TRBD1. Germline V lookup: CDR1 SGHRS, CDR2 YFSETQ. V shed 2 bases and J 4 bases; nucleotides not matched to a gene: 6. CDR3 length: 15 residues. The CDR3 reads CASSLQGAPSTEAFF. DNA of the CDR3: TGCGCCAGCAGCTTACAGGGGGCGCCGAGCACTGAAGCTTTCTTT.

The rearrangement uses TRBV19 and TRBJ2-7, with 10 bases lining up with TRBD2. Per the germline V gene, CDR1 is LNHDA and CDR2 is SQIVND (reference sequence). Trimming at V came to 9 bases and at J to 5 bases, leaving 7 bases not matched to a gene. CDR3 size: 13 residues. The CDR3 here is CASRLAGVDEQYF. The CDR3 DNA follows: TGTGCCAGCCGGCTAGCGGGAGTCGACGAGCAGTACTTC.

Comments on this clone: At the DNA level, this CDR3 is encoded by other sequences in the same sample as well. This rearrangement joins TRBV12-5 to TRBJ1-2; D might be TRBD1 (5 bases). The CDR3 consists of 15 residues. Germline V gene lookup returns CDR1 LGHNT and CDR2 FRNRAP. Trimming removed 6 bases from V and 7 bases from J, with 21 bases in between. The CDR3 DNA sequence: TGTGCTAGTGGACTCCAACCTCTAAGGGGAGGTGGCTACACCTTC. This translates into CASGLQPLRGGGYTF.

This chain joins TRBV28 and TRBJ1-3; D ambiguous. The CDR3 consists of 14 residues. CDR1 and CDR2 (germline): MDHEN, SYDVKM. Trimming pared 4 bases from V and 2 bases from J, leaving 9 bases between. The CDR3 protein is CASSSSRAGNTIYF. The CDR3, as DNA: TGTGCCAGCAGTTCCTCCCGGGCTGGAAACACCATATATTTT.

The chain has TRBV5-6 and TRBJ2-7; 7 nucleotides line up with TRBD2. J gave up 3 bases and V 1 base, and 10 bases lay outside the gene matches. This CDR3 is built from 16 residues. Germline assignment: CDR1 SGHDT and CDR2 YYEEEE. CDR3 bases: TGTGCCAGCAGCTTGCGGCCTAGCGGTATATTCTACGAGCAGTACTTC. Protein: CASSLRPSGIFYEQYF.

In its sample, this clone was seen a few times. The rearrangement links TRBV11-3 to TRBJ2-1, with D perhaps TRBD1 (5 bases). The germline V gene has CDR1 SGHNT and CDR2 YENEEA. Trimming removed 3 bases at V and 8 bases at J, with 17 bases between. The CDR3 is 15 residues long. CDR3 sequence reads: CASSFAPGQGDEQFF. In DNA, the CDR3 is TGTGCCAGCAGCTTCGCTCCGGGCCAGGGCGATGAGCAGTTCTTC.

The genes are TRBV10-3 and TRBJ1-2, with D maybe TRBD1 (5 bases). Germline CDR1 and CDR2: ENHRY and SYGVKD. This CDR3 contains 14 residues. With 10 bases removed from V and 0 bases from J, the gap between germline ends came to 15 bases. In nucleotides, the CDR3 is TGTGCCAGTTCGACAGACAAATCTAACTATGGCTACACCTTC. Its protein is CASSTDKSNYGYTF.

The chain combines TRBV6-1 with TRBJ1-2, with D perhaps TRBD1 (6 bases). The CDR3 is 12 amino acids. The germline V gene encodes CDR1 MNHNS and CDR2 SASEGT. Deletions cut 7 bases from V and 9 bases from J, with 15 bases between. CDR3 coding DNA: TGTGCCAGCACCCTACAACAGGGAAGCTACACCTTC. The encoded protein is CASTLQQGSYTF.

This chain connects TRBV5-1 to TRBJ2-1; 7 nucleotides match TRBD2. CDR3 length equals 14 residues. Trimming took 4 bases from V and 4 from J; bases not matched to a gene: 5. CDR1 is SGHRS, CDR2 YFSETQ, per germline. CDR3 DNA: TGCGCCAGCAGCAAACTAGCGACGTACAATGAGCAGTTCTTC. Residues: CASSKLATYNEQFF. The full variable domain, completed using reference TRBV5-1 and TRBJ2-1, is KAGVTQTPRYLIKTRGQQVTLSCSPISGHRSVSWYQQTPGQGLQFLFEYFSETQRNKGNFPGRFSGRQFSNSRSEMNVSTLELGDSALYLCASSKLATYNEQFFGPGTRLTVL.

This chain joins TRBV7-6 and TRBJ1-4; D not resolved. V lost 4 bases and J lost 6, with 3 bases in between. Germline CDR1 SGHVS, CDR2 FNYEAQ. This CDR3 has 11 residues. CDR3 region: CASSSDEKLFF. CDR3 bases: TGTGCCAGCAGCTCTGATGAAAAACTGTTTTTT.

The chain joins TRBV5-1 to TRBJ2-7; the match to TRBD2 covers 12 bases. Germline trimming cut 2 bases from V and 4 bases from J; bases unmatched to any gene: 4. CDR1 and CDR2 (germline): SGHRS, YFSETQ. This CDR3 is 15 amino acids long. The CDR3 sequence: CASSFRLAGVYEQYF. CDR3 nucleotides: TGCGCCAGCAGCTTCCGACTAGCGGGAGTTTACGAGCAGTACTTC.

This clone was counted only a few times. Compared with germline, one end of the junction differs, possibly owing to a read error. The chain employs TRBV4-1 and TRBJ2-4; 11 nucleotides align to TRBD2. CDR3 length: 17 residues. Germline V lookup: CDR1 MGHRA, CDR2 YSYEKL. The CDR3 is CASSHPGLAEQKNSQYF. Written as DNA, the CDR3 is TGCGCCAGCAGCCATCCGGGACTAGCGGAACAGAAAAACAGTCAGTACTTC.